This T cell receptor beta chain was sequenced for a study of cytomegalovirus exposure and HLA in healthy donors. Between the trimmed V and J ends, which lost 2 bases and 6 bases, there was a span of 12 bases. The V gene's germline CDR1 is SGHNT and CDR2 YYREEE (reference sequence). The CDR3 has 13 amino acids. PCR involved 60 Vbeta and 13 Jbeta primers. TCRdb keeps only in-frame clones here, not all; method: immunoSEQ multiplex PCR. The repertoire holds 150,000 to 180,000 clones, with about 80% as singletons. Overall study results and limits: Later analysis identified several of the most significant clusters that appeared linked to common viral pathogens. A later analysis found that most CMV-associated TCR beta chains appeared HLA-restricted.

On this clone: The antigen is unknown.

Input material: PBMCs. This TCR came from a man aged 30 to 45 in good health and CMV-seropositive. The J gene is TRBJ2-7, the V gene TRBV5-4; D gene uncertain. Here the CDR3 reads CASSLGLDVEQYF. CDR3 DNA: TGTGCCAGCAGCTTAGGTCTAGATGTCGAGCAGTACTTC.